Presented here are 24 T cell receptor beta chains from one specimen sequenced in a study of OX40 agonist ivuxolimab in advanced cancers. The repertoire was sequenced with immunoSEQ multiplex PCR; TCRdb's copy has only in-frame clones and lacks some. In the table there are about 17,000 clones, about 73% of which are singletons. This material consisted of CD4+ or CD8+ T cells sorted from blood, taken in a trial of the OX40 agonist ivuxolimab. These receptors were obtained from an adult with an advanced solid tumor such as melanoma, head and neck, liver or kidney cancer.

This clone is medium-sized (0.01 to 0.1%) within its sample. This chain joins TRBV4-1 and TRBJ2-1, with 8 nucleotides matching TRBD2. CDR3 size: 15 residues. Germline assignment: CDR1 MGHRA and CDR2 YSYEKL. The V and J ends lost 4 bases and 10 bases, in that order; junction bases with no gene match: 12. The CDR3 DNA reads TGCGCCAGCAGCCCATTCCCGGGACTAGTAGAGGAGCAGTTCTTC. This sequence encodes CASSPFPGLVEEQFF.

The chain employs TRBV27 and TRBJ2-5; no reliable D call. V shed 6 bases and J shed 2 bases, with 25 bases lying between them. Germline lookup yields CDR1 MNHEY and CDR2 SMNVEV (reference sequence). There are 18 residues in the CDR3. CDR3 in DNA: TGTGCCAGCAGCCCAACAGCGACTCAAGTGCCCCATCAAGAGACCCAGTACTTC. Translating it yields CASSPTATQVPHQETQYF.

This clone is a singleton in its sample. The genes are TRBV11-2 and TRBJ2-7; TRBD2 aligns across 13 bases. The germline gives CDR1 SGHAT, CDR2 FQNNGV. V shed 5 bases, J shed 6 bases, and the junction held 13 bases outside the gene matches. CDR3 length: 17 amino acids. The CDR3 here is CASSPHLGLAGEVEQYF. CDR3 DNA: TGTGCCAGCAGCCCGCACCTAGGACTAGCGGGAGAGGTCGAGCAGTACTTC.

The CDR3 loop is CASSQETRQGYEQYF. CDR3 bases: TGCGCCAGCAGCCAAGAGACAAGACAAGGATACGAGCAGTACTTC. The chain carries TRBV4-1 and TRBJ2-7; D gene ambiguous. This CDR3 spans 15 amino acids. V lost 0 bases and J lost 4, with 13 bases in between. CDR1 is MGHRA and CDR2 is YSYEKL in the germline V gene.

CDR3 amino acids: CASSLGGNTREAFF. For the CDR3, the DNA is TGTGCCAGCAGCTTAGGGGGCAATACGCGAGAAGCTTTCTTT. The rearrangement uses TRBV7-6 and TRBJ1-1; D might be TRBD1 (5 bases). The V end lost 1 base, the J end lost 8 bases, and 14 bases lay between the germline ends. Germline CDR1 SGHVS, CDR2 FNYEAQ. The CDR3 loop spans 14 amino acids.

This sequence joins TRBV2 and TRBJ2-1, with TRBD2 as a possible D gene (6 bases). The V and J ends lost 10 bases and 4 bases respectively, with 11 bases between them. This CDR3 has 12 amino acids. Germline V gives CDR1 SNHLY, CDR2 FYNNEI. CDR3 sequence reads: CATGEVYNEQFF. CDR3 DNA: TGTGCCACGGGAGAAGTGTACAATGAGCAGTTCTTC.

The chain joins TRBV21-1 to TRBJ2-1; the DNA was not used to check the table's D call, TRBD2. TRBV21-1 is a known pseudogene. The CDR3 runs to 16 residues. CDR3: CASSKDPNGYADEQFF. The CDR3 DNA reads TGTGCCAGCAGCAAAGACCCCAACGGGTACGCCGATGAGCAGTTCTTC.

This clone was counted once. V is TRBV7-3 and J is TRBJ2-3; 10 bases line up with TRBD1. The ends lost 5 bases at V and 2 bases at J; junction bases unmatched: 7. CDR1 is SGHTA, CDR2 FQGTGA, per germline. The CDR3 has 16 residues. CDR3 protein: CASSQTGGVLTDTQYF. The CDR3, as DNA: TGTGCCAGCAGCCAGACAGGGGGCGTACTCACAGATACGCAGTATTTT.

This rearrangement joins TRBV21-1 to TRBJ2-7; TRBD2 was called by the table and not checked on the DNA. TRBV21-1 is marked as a pseudogene. The CDR3 is 14 residues long. The CDR3 loop reads CADLTAGGVHEQYF. CDR3 nucleotide sequence: TGTGCCGACTTGACGGCGGGAGGGGTCCACGAGCAGTACTTC.

This rearrangement joins TRBV7-3 to TRBJ2-1; D ambiguous. V was pared by 6 bases and J by 4 bases, with 10 bases between. This CDR3 is 13 amino acids long. CDR1 and CDR2 (germline): SGHTA, FQGTGA. CDR3 in DNA: TGTGCCAGCAGTCAAAGAGCTTACAATGAGCAGTTCTTC. Encoded protein: CASSQRAYNEQFF.

In this sample, this clone turned up a few times. The chain carries TRBV19 and TRBJ2-7, with TRBD2 matching 12 bases. Germline V gene sequence: CDR1 LNHDA, CDR2 SQIVND (reference sequence). This CDR3 is 14 amino acids long. Trimming removed 7 bases from V and 7 bases from J; junction bases left unmatched: 8. The CDR3 here is CASTPLAGGKEQYF. In DNA, the CDR3 is TGTGCCAGTACCCCGCTAGCGGGAGGGAAGGAGCAGTACTTC.

The chain joins TRBV28 to TRBJ2-7; D is perhaps TRBD1 (5 bases). Germline V gene lookup returns CDR1 MDHEN and CDR2 SYDVKM. With 4 bases removed from V and 0 bases from J, the gap between germline ends came to 7 bases. CDR3 size: 13 residues. The CDR3, as DNA: TGTGCCAGCAGTTCGACAGACTCCTACGAGCAGTACTTC. It encodes CASSSTDSYEQYF.

The chain has TRBV5-8 and TRBJ1-2; TRBD1 is a possible D gene (5 bases). CDR1 is SGHTS and CDR2 is YDEGEE in the germline V gene. This CDR3 comprises 15 residues. The ends were cut back, 0 bases at V and 6 bases at J, with 15 bases in the middle. DNA of the CDR3: TGTGCCAGCAGCTTGGCCGAGGGGAGGTTGCATGGCTACACCTTC. It translates to CASSLAEGRLHGYTF.

The chain combines TRBV27 with TRBJ1-5, with TRBD1 as a possible D gene (5 bases). V dropped 1 base and J dropped 1 base, with 8 bases sitting between them. There are 15 residues in the CDR3. The germline V gene encodes CDR1 MNHEY and CDR2 SMNVEV (reference sequence). In DNA, the CDR3 is TGTGCCAGCAGTTTATGGTCAGGGAGCAATCAGCCCCAGCATTTT. Protein: CASSLWSGSNQPQHF.

The chain has TRBV19 and TRBJ2-7, with 10 nucleotides matching TRBD1. This CDR3 is built from 14 residues. Germline V CDR1 and CDR2: LNHDA, SQIVND (reference sequence). J lost 6 bases, V lost 6 bases, and 8 bases had no gene match. CDR3 loop: CASRDRDRGGEQYF. In DNA form, the CDR3 reads TGTGCCAGTAGGGACCGGGACAGGGGCGGCGAGCAGTACTTC.

This rearrangement joins TRBV7-2 to TRBJ2-5; D possibly corresponds to TRBD1 (6 bases). Deletions cut 2 bases from V and 11 bases from J, with 15 bases between. The CDR3 spans 13 residues. Germline CDR1 SGHTA, CDR2 FQGNSA. In DNA form, the CDR3 reads TGTGCCAGCAGCTTACCCCGACAGGAAGCGCAGTACTTC. This encodes CASSLPRQEAQYF.

This clone was observed a single time. The chain links TRBV7-2 to TRBJ2-1, with 12 bases identical to TRBD2. With 4 bases clipped from V and 10 bases from J, the junction kept 8 bases outside the gene matches. CDR3 length: 15 residues. Germline CDR1 is SGHTA and CDR2 is FQGNSA. The CDR3 DNA reads as TGTGCCAGCAGCTCCCCGACTAGCGGGAGATTAGAGCAGTTCTTC. It yields the protein CASSSPTSGRLEQFF.

This chain joins TRBV28 and TRBJ2-1; D call uncertain. V was cut by 5 bases and J by 2 bases, with 7 bases left in between. This CDR3 has 13 amino acids. The germline V gene has CDR1 MDHEN and CDR2 SYDVKM. The CDR3 sequence: CASSNSPYNEQFF. CDR3 nucleotides: TGTGCCAGCAGTAATTCTCCCTACAATGAGCAGTTCTTC.

The V call is TRBV29-1, the J call TRBJ1-2; D is ambiguous. Trimming shortened V by 4 bases and J by 8 bases, and 2 bases separated the two germline ends. The V gene's germline CDR1 is SQVTM and CDR2 ANQGSEA. The CDR3 loop spans 8 amino acids. CDR3 amino acids: CSVVGYTF. In nucleotides, the CDR3 is TGCAGCGTTGTGGGCTACACCTTC.

The J gene is TRBJ2-3, the V gene TRBV6-4, with TRBD2 identical over 12 bases. This CDR3 comprises 14 residues. Germline CDR1 reads MRHNA; CDR2 reads SNTAGT. Unmatched junction bases numbered 0, after V lost 3 bases and J lost 5 bases. CDR3 residues: CASSEGLAGDTQYF. The DNA for the CDR3 is TGTGCCAGCAGTGAGGGACTAGCGGGAGATACGCAGTATTTT.

By frequency in the sample, this clone is medium-sized (0.01 to 0.1%). This chain connects TRBV29-1 to TRBJ2-7, with a possible D match to TRBD2 (6 bases). This CDR3 is 16 amino acids long. The V gene's germline CDR1 is SQVTM and CDR2 ANQGSEA. V lost 4 bases to trimming and J lost 4 bases, with 23 bases between them. Written as DNA, the CDR3 is TGCAGCGTTGGCCGGGCTCCGACGGGGGTAATGTACGAGCAGTACTTC. Protein: CSVGRAPTGVMYEQYF.

The CDR3 bases are TGTGCCAGCAGTTTGATAGCCGGTCCCTCGTACGAGCAGTACTTC. Its protein is CASSLIAGPSYEQYF. This rearrangement joins TRBV27 to TRBJ2-7, with D unresolved. This CDR3 contains 15 residues. Germline loops: CDR1 MNHEY, CDR2 SMNVEV (reference sequence). Trimming removed 3 bases at V and 4 bases at J, with 16 bases between.

Judged by abundance, this clone is medium-sized. The rearrangement uses TRBV5-4 and TRBJ2-3; 15 nucleotides agree with TRBD2. The germline V gene has CDR1 SGHNT and CDR2 YYREEE (reference sequence). The J segment lost 8 bases and the V segment lost 10 bases, leaving 17 bases of the junction unmatched. The CDR3 is 17 residues long. CDR3 nucleotides: TGTGCCTTTACCGGGACTAGCGGGAGGAACCCACTCGGTACGCAGTATTTT. This sequence encodes CAFTGTSGRNPLGTQYF.

The chain combines TRBV19 with TRBJ1-1, with D possibly matching TRBD1 (5 bases). Per the germline V gene, CDR1 is LNHDA and CDR2 is SQIVND (reference sequence). V was clipped by 5 bases and J by 6 bases, with 19 bases between them. CDR3 length equals 15 residues. CDR3 in amino acids: CASSPSAGGAPEAFF. Written as DNA, the CDR3 is TGTGCCAGTAGTCCTTCAGCGGGCGGGGCCCCTGAAGCTTTCTTT.